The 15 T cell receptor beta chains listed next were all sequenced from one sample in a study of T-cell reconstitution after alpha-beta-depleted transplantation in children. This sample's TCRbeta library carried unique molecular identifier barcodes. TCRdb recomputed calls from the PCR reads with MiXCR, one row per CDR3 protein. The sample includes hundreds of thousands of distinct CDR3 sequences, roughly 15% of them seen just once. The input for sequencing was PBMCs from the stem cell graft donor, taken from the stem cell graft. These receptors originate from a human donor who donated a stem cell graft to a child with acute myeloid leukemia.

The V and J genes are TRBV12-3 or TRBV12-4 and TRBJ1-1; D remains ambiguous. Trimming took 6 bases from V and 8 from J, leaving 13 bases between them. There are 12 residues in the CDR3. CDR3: CASRSRAPEAFF. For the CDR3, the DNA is TGTGCCAGCAGATCACGGGCGCCAGAAGCTTTCTTT.

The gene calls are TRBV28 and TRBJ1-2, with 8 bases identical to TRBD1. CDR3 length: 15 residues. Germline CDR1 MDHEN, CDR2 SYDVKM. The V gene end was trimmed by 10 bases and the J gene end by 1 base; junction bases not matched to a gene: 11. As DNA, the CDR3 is TGTGCCACCCGAGGGACAGGCGAAGTTAACTATGGCTACACCTTC. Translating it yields CATRGTGEVNYGYTF.

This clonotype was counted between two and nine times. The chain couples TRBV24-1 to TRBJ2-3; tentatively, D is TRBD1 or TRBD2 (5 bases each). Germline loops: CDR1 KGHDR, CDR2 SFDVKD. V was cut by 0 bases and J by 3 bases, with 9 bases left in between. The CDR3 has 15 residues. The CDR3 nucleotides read TGTGCCACCAGTGATTTGGACGGGGCTACAGATACGCAGTATTTT. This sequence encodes CATSDLDGATDTQYF.

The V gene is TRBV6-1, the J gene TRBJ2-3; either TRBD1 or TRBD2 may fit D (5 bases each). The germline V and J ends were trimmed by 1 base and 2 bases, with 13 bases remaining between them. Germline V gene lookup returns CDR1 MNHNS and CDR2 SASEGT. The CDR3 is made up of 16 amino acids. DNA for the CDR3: TGTGCCAGCAGTGAAGGCTCGGGACCGATCACAGATACGCAGTATTTT. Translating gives CASSEGSGPITDTQYF.

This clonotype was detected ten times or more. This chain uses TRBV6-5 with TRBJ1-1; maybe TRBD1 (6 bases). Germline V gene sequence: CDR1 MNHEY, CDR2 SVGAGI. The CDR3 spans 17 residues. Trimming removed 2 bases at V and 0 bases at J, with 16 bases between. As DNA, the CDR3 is TGTGCCAGCAGTTACAGTCGGACAGCCGTAATGAACACTGAAGCTTTCTTT. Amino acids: CASSYSRTAVMNTEAFF.

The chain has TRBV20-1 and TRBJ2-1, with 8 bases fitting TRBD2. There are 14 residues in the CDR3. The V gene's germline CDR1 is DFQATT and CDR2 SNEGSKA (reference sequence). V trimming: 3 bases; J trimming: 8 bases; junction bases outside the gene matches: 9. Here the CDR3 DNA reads TGCAGTGCTAGGTTTGCGGGGGGAGTCTATGAGCAGTTCTTC. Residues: CSARFAGGVYEQFF.

In DNA form, the CDR3 reads TGTGCCAGCAACCGAGACACCGGGGAGCTGTTTTTT. Encoded protein: CASNRDTGELFF. The V gene is TRBV6-2 or TRBV6-3, the J gene TRBJ2-2; D not certain. CDR1 and CDR2 (germline): MNHEY, SVGEGT. The CDR3 runs 12 residues. The V end lost 7 bases, the J end lost 3 bases, and 6 bases lay between the germline ends.

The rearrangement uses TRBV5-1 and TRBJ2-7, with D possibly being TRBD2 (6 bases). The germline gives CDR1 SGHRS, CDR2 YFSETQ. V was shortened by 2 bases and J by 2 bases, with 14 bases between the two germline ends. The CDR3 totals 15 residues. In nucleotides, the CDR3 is TGCGCCAGCAGCTTTAATTCCAGGGAGGCCTACGAGCAGTACTTC. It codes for CASSFNSREAYEQYF.

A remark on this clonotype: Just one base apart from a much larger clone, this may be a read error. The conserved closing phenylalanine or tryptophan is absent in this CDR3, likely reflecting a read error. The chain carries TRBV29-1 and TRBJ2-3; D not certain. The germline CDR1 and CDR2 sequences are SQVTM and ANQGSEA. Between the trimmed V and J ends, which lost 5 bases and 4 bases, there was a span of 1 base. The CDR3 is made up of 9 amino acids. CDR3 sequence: CSVPDTQYI. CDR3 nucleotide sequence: TGCAGCGTTCCAGATACGCAGTATATT.

CDR3 bases: TGTGCCAGCAGGCCCCGGGACAGGGGGCATCTGTACACTGAAGCTTTCTTT. Residues: CASRPRDRGHLYTEAFF. This chain joins TRBV7-2 and TRBJ1-1; the match to TRBD1 covers 12 bases. The CDR3 runs to 17 residues. The germline gives CDR1 SGHTA, CDR2 FQGNSA. V shed 6 bases and J 3 bases; nucleotides not matched to a gene: 11.

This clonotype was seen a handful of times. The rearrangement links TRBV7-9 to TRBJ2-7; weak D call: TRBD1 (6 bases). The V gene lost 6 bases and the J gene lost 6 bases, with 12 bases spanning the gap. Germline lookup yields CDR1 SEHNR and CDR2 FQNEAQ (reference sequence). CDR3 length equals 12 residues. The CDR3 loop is CASRSTGLEQYV. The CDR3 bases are TGTGCCAGCAGATCGACAGGTCTCGAGCAGTACGTC.

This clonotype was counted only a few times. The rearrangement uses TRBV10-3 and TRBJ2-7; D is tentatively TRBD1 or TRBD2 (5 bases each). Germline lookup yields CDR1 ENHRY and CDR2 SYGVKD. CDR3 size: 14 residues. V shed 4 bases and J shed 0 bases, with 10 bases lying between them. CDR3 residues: CAISAGPPSYEQYF. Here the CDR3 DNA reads TGTGCCATCAGTGCGGGACCGCCCTCCTACGAGCAGTACTTC.

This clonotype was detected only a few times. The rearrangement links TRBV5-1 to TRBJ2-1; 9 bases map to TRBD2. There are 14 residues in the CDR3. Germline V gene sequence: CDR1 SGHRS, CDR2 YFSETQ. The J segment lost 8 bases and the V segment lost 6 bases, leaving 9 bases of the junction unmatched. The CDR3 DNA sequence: TGCGCCAGCAAGGAGCGGGGGGCCTGGGATGAGCAGTTCTTC. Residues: CASKERGAWDEQFF.

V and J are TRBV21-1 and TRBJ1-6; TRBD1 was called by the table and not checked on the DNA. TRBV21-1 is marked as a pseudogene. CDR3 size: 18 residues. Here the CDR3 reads CASSKAGTGRAYNSPLHF. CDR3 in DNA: TGTGCCAGCAGCAAAGCCGGGACAGGGAGGGCCTATAATTCACCCCTCCACTTT.

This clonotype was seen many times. The CDR3 loop is CASSFSPGNEQFF. For the CDR3, the DNA is TGTGCCAGCAGCTTTTCCCCGGGGAATGAGCAGTTCTTC. The chain has TRBV5-5 and TRBJ2-1, with a possible D match to TRBD2 (5 bases). V was cut by 2 bases and J by 7 bases, with 10 bases left in between. Germline values: CDR1 SGHKS, CDR2 YYEKEE (reference sequence). There are 13 residues in the CDR3.